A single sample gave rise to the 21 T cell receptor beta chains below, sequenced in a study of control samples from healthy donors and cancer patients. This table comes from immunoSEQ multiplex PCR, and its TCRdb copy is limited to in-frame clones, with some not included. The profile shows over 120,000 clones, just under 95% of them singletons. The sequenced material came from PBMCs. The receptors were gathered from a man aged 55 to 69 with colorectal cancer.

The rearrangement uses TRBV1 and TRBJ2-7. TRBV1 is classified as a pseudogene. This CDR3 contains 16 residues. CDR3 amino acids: CTSSQPGGAASYEQYF. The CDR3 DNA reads TGCACCAGCAGCCAACCAGGGGGGGCCGCAAGCTACGAGCAGTACTTC.

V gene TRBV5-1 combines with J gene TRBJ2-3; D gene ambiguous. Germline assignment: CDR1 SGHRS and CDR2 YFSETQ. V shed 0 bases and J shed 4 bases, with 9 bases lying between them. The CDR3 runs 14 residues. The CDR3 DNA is TGCGCCAGCAGCTTGGATGTTTCTGCAGATACGCAGTATTTT. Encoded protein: CASSLDVSADTQYF.

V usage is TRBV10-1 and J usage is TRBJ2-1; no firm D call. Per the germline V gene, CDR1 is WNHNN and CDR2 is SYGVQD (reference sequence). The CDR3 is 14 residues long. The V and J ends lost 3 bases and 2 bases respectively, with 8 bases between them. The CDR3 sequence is CASSDRWAYNEQFF. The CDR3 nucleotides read TGCGCCAGCAGTGATCGCTGGGCCTACAATGAGCAGTTCTTC.

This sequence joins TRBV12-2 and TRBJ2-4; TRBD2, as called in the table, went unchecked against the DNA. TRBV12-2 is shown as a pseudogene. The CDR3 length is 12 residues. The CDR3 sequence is CASRLLANIQYF. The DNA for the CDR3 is TGTGCAAGTCGCCTCCTAGCGAACATTCAGTACTTC.

The CDR3 loop reads CATSDNRDRNGYTF. The CDR3 DNA reads TGTGCCACCAGTGACAACCGGGACAGGAACGGCTACACCTTC. The chain carries TRBV24-1 and TRBJ1-2; 8 bases align to TRBD1. V shed 4 bases, J shed 8 bases, and the junction held 8 bases outside the gene matches. The germline gives CDR1 KGHDR, CDR2 SFDVKD. CDR3 length equals 14 residues.

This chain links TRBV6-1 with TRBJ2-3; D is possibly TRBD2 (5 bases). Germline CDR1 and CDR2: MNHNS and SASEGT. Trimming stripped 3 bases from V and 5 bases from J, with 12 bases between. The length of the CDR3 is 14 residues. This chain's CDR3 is CASSEGVGEDTQYF. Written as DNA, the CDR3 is TGTGCCAGCAGTGAGGGCGTCGGGGAAGATACGCAGTATTTT.

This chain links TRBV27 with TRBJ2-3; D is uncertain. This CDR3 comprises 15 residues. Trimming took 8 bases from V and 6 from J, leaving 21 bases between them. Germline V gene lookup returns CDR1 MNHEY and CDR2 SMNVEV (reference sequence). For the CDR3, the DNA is TGTGCCAGCCCCCAAGCTGGTCGGCCCCCGGATACGCAGTATTTT. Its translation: CASPQAGRPPDTQYF.

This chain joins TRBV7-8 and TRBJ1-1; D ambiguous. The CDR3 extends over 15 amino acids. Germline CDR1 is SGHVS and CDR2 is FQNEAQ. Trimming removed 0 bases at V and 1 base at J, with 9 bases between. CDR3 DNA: TGTGCCAGCAGCTTAGCGTCGAAAGGGAACACTGAAGCTTTCTTT. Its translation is CASSLASKGNTEAFF.

CDR3 sequence (DNA): TGTGCCAGCAGGGCCGGGACACAGGTCACCGGGGAGCTGTTTTTT. It translates to CASRAGTQVTGELFF. The chain is built from TRBV7-8 and TRBJ2-2, with D perhaps matching TRBD1 (6 bases). Germline V lookup: CDR1 SGHVS, CDR2 FQNEAQ. CDR3 length equals 15 residues. Trimming took 6 bases from V and 4 from J, leaving 15 bases between them. The full variable domain, its missing parts supplied by reference TRBV7-8 and TRBJ2-2, is GAGVSQSPRYKVAKRGQDVALRCDPISGHVSLFWYQQALGQGPEFLTYFQNEAQLDKSGLPSDRFFAERPEGSVSTLKIQRTQQEDSAVYLCASRAGTQVTGELFFGEGSRLTVL.

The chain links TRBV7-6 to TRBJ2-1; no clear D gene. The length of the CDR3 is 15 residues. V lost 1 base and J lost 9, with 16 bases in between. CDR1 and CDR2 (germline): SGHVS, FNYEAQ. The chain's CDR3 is CASSLEGSRLGEQFF. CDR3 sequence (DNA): TGTGCCAGCAGCTTAGAGGGATCGAGGTTGGGTGAGCAGTTCTTC.

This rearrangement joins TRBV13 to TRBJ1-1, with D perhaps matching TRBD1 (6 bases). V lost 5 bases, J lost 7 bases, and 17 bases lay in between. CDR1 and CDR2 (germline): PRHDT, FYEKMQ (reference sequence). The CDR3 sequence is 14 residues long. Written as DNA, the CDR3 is TGTGCCAGCAGCCGACTGCGGGGGGGCGATGAAGCTTTCTTT. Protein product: CASSRLRGGDEAFF. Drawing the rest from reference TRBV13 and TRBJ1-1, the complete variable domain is AAGVIQSPRHLIKEKRETATLKCYPIPRHDTVYWYQQGPGQDPQFLISFYEKMQSDKGSIPDRFSAQQFSDYHSELNMSSLELGDSALYFCASSRLRGGDEAFFGQGTRLTVV.

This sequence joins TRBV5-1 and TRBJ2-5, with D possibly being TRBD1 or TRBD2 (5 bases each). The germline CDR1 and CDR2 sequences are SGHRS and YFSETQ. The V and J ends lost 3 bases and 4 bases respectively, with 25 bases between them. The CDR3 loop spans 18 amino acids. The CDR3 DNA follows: TGCGCCAGCAGCTCGGATGGGCTAGCAGGGCGGGCGGGAGAGACCCAGTACTTC. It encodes CASSSDGLAGRAGETQYF.

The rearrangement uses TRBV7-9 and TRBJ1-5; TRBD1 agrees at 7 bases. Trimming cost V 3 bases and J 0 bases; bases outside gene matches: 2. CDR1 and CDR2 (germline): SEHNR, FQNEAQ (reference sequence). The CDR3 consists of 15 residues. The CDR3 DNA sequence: TGTGCCAGCAGCTTGGGACAGTATAGCAATCAGCCCCAGCATTTT. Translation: CASSLGQYSNQPQHF. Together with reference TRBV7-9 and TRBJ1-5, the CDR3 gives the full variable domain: DTGVSQNPRHKITKRGQNVTFRCDPISEHNRLYWYRQTLGQGPEFLTYFQNEAQLEKSRLLSDRFSAERPKGSFSTLEIQRTEQGDSAMYLCASSLGQYSNQPQHFGDGTRLSIL.

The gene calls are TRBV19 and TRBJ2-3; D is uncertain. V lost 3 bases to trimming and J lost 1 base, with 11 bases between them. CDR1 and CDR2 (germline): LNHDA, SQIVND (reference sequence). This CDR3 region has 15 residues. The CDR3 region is CASSITHEGTDTQYF. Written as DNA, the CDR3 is TGTGCCAGTAGTATCACGCACGAGGGCACAGATACGCAGTATTTT.

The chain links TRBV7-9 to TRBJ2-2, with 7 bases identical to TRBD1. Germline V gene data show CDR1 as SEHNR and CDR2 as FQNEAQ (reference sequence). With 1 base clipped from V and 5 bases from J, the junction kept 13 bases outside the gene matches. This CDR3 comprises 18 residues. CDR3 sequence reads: CASSLGAQGPQGTGELFF. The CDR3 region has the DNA TGTGCCAGCAGCTTAGGGGCACAGGGGCCCCAGGGGACCGGGGAGCTGTTTTTT.

In nucleotides, the CDR3 is TGTGCCAGCAGCCCCCGGACTAGCGGGGGCCCCGCCACTAGCACAGATACGCAGTATTTT. It encodes CASSPRTSGGPATSTDTQYF. This rearrangement joins TRBV7-6 to TRBJ2-3, with TRBD2 matching over 13 bases. Germline CDR1 SGHVS, CDR2 FNYEAQ. The CDR3 sequence is 20 residues long. V shed 5 bases, J shed 0 bases, and the junction held 14 bases outside the gene matches.

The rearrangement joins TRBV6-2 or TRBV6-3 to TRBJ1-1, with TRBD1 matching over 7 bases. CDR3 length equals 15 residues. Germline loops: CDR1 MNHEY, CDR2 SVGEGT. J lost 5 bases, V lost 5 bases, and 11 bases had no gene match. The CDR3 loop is CASSGPQGVETEAFF. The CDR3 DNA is TGTGCCAGCAGTGGACCGCAGGGGGTTGAAACTGAAGCTTTCTTT.

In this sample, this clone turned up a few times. The CDR3, as DNA: TGCGCCAGCAGTGAGGGGTCAAACTATGGCTACACCTTC. It encodes CASSEGSNYGYTF. The chain carries TRBV10-1 and TRBJ1-2, with D uncertain. This CDR3 contains 13 residues. With 2 bases removed from V and 2 bases from J, the gap between germline ends came to 6 bases. Germline V gene sequence: CDR1 WNHNN, CDR2 SYGVQD (reference sequence).

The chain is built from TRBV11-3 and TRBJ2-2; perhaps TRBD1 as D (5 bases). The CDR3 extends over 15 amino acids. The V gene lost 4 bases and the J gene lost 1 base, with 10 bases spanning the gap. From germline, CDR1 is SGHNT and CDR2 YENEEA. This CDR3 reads CASSSKTGNTGELFF. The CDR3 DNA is TGTGCCAGCAGCTCGAAAACAGGGAACACCGGGGAGCTGTTTTTT.

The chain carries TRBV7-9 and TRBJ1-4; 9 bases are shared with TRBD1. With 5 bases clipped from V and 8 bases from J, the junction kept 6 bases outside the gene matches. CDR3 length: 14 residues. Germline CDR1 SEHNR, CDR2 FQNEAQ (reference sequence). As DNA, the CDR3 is TGTGCCAGCAGCCGGGACAGGGAAGAGGAAAAACTGTTTTTT. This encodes CASSRDREEEKLFF.

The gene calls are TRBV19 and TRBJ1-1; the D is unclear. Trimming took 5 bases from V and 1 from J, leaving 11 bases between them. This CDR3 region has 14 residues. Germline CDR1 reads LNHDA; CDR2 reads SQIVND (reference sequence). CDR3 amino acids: CASSPGGWNTEAFF. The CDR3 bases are TGTGCCAGTAGTCCAGGAGGGTGGAACACTGAAGCTTTCTTT.